The 5 T cell receptor beta chains reported below all come from one sample, sequenced in a study of low-dose radiotherapy and immunotherapy resistance in tumors. Covering alpha and beta chains, TRAV- and TRBV-specific primers were used for the first-strand cDNA. It was with a constant-region primer and a V-primer adapter that TCRs were amplified over approximately 18 PCR cycles. TCRdb analysed the reads with MiXCR anew, one entry per CDR3 protein. The repertoire holds about 5,600 distinct CDR3 sequences, with roughly four fifths as singletons. The receptors shown here come from a human donor with advanced metastatic prostate, ovarian, gallbladder or colorectal cancer (not recorded which). This table probably holds off-target reads from a library built for another chain.

The chain employs TRBV3-1 and TRBJ1-2, with 7 bases that match TRBD1. After removal of 2 bases from V and 7 bases from J, the junction contained 4 bases not matched to a gene. The CDR3 extends over 13 amino acids. Germline V gene sequence: CDR1 LGHDT, CDR2 YNNKEL (reference sequence). CDR3: CASSQQTGVGYTF. Written as DNA, the CDR3 is TGTGCCAGCAGCCAACAAACAGGGGTTGGCTACACCTTC. The full variable domain, in which reference TRBV3-1 and TRBJ1-2 provide the parts outside the CDR3, is DTAVSQTPKYLVTQMGNDKSIKCEQNLGHDTMYWYKQDSKKFLKIMFSYNNKELIINETVPNRFSPKSPDKAHLNLHINSLELGDSAVYFCASSQQTGVGYTFGSGTRLTVV.

The rearrangement joins TRBV18 to TRBJ1-2; 7 nucleotides match TRBD1. The CDR3 sequence is 14 residues long. Trimming took 4 bases from V and 4 from J; bases not matched to a gene: 6. CDR1 and CDR2 from the germline V gene are KGHSH and LQKENI. The CDR3 DNA follows: TGTGCCAGCTCACTGGACAGGAGCTCCTATGGCTACACCTTC. Its protein product is CASSLDRSSYGYTF.

This rearrangement joins TRBV12-3 or TRBV12-4 to TRBJ2-7; the D is unclear. CDR3 length equals 12 residues. The V end was cut by 3 bases, the J end by 7 bases, with 10 bases between. CDR3 sequence (DNA): TGTGCCAGCAGTTTTCCAGGCCAAGAGCAGTACTTC. Its translation is CASSFPGQEQYF.

This chain joins TRBV4-3 and TRBJ2-3; a weak D match, TRBD1 (5 bases). This CDR3 has 14 residues. Germline V gene sequence: CDR1 LGHNA, CDR2 YSLEER. Trimming cost V 1 base and J 6 bases, with 11 bases left between them. The CDR3 sequence is CASSQGGAGDTQYF. DNA of the CDR3: TGCGCCAGCAGCCAAGGGGGCGCTGGGGATACGCAGTATTTT.

The J gene is TRBJ1-5, the V gene TRBV2; 7 bases are shared with TRBD1. Germline lookup yields CDR1 SNHLY and CDR2 FYNNEI. CDR3 length equals 14 residues. Germline trimming cut 4 bases from V and 4 bases from J; bases unmatched to any gene: 4. DNA of the CDR3: TGTGCCAGCAGTGTTCAGGGGGGTAATCAGCCCCAGCATTTT. It is translated as CASSVQGGNQPQHF.